The clone carrying this T cell receptor (beta chain) was counted ten times or more. The antigen is undetermined. RNA transcripts were the template for amplifying TCR beta CDR3 regions. In the first-round RT-PCR of the TCR CDR3, the HTBI primer set was used. Each CDR3 protein is one row after TCRdb ran MiXCR on the multiplex PCR reads. The sample holds approximately 600,000 distinct CDR3 sequences, about 14% seen once. The data were taken from a study of T cells in Graves' hyperthyroidism and ophthalmopathy. Study-wide context: Peripheral blood collection took place at initial diagnosis, before any treatment. General study points: Before onset, by a median of about six months, the model predicted ophthalmopathy. Stable hyperthyroidism was told apart from ophthalmopathy by a model built on 13 V-J features.

The germline V gene encodes CDR1 SQVTM and CDR2 ANQGSEA. CDR3 length equals 14 residues. V lost 4 bases to trimming and J lost 0 bases, with 12 bases between them. The V and J genes are TRBV29-1 and TRBJ2-5, with a weak D call TRBD2 (5 bases). The origin of this receptor is a woman aged 40 to 50 with Graves' ophthalmopathy. Sequenced: blood. Here the CDR3 DNA reads TGCAGCGTTGCACAGCGGACCTACCAAGAGACCCAGTACTTC. It specifies CSVAQRTYQETQYF.